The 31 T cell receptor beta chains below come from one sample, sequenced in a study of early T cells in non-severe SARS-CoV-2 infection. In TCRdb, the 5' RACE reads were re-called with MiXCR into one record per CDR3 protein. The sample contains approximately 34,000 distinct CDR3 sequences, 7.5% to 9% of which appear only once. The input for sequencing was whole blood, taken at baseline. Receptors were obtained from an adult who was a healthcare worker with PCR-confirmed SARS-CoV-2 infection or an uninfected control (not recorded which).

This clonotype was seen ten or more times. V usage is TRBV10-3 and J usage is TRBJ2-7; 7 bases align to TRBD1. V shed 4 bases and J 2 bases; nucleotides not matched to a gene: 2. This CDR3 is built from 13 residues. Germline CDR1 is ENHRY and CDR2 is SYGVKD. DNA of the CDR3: TGTGCCATCAGTGTTGGACAGGCCTACGAGCAGTACTTC. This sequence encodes CAISVGQAYEQYF.

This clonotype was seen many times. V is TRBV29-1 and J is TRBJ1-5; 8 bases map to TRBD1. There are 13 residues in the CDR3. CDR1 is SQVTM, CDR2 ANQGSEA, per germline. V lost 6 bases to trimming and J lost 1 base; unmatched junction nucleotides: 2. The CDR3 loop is CSVQGASNQPQHF. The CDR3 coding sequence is TGCAGCGTCCAGGGGGCGAGCAATCAGCCCCAGCATTTT.

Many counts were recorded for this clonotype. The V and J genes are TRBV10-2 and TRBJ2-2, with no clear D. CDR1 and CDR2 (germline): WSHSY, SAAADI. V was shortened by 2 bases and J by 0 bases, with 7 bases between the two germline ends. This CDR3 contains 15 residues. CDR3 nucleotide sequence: TGCGCCAGCAGTGAGGATTCCGCGAACACCGGGGAGCTGTTTTTT. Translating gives CASSEDSANTGELFF.

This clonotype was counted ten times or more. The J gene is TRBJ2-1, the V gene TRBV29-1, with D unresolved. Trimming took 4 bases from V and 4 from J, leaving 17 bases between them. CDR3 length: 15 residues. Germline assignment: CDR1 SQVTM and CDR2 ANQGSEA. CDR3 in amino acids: CSVGALKPPYNEQFF. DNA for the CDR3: TGCAGCGTTGGGGCCCTAAAACCCCCTTACAATGAGCAGTTCTTC.

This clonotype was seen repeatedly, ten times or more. The CDR3 nucleotides read TGTGCCAGCAGCCAACACCCAGGGACAGGGGCCAACGTCCTGACTTTC. As protein: CASSQHPGTGANVLTF. This rearrangement joins TRBV3-1 to TRBJ2-6; perhaps TRBD1 as D (6 bases). The germline V gene has CDR1 LGHDT and CDR2 YNNKEL (reference sequence). This CDR3 region has 16 residues. Between the trimmed V and J ends, which lost 2 bases and 4 bases, there was a span of 12 bases.

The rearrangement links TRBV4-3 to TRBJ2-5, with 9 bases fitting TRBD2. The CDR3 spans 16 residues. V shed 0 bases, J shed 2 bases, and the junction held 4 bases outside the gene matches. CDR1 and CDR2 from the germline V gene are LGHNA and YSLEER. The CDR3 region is CASSQDGAGGQETQYF. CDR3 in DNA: TGCGCCAGCAGCCAAGACGGGGCGGGGGGGCAAGAGACCCAGTACTTC.

Here the CDR3 DNA reads TGTGCCAGCAGTTTACAGGCAGGGAAGGGCACTGAAGCTTTCTTT. Protein product: CASSLQAGKGTEAFF. This chain uses TRBV12-3 or TRBV12-4 with TRBJ1-1; D perhaps matches TRBD1 (5 bases). V shed 2 bases and J shed 4 bases, with 14 bases lying between them. The CDR3 totals 15 residues.

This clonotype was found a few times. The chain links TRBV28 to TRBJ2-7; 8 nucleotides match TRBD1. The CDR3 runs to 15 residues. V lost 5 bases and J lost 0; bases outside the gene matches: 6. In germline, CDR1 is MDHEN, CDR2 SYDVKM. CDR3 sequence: CASSKGTGSSYEQYF. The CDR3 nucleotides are TGTGCCAGCAGTAAAGGGACAGGTAGCTCCTACGAGCAGTACTTC.

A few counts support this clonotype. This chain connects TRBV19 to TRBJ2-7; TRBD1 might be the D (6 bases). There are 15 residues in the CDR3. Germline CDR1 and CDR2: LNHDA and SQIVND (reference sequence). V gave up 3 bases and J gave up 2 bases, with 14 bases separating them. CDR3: CASSMSQGIAYEQYF. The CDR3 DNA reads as TGTGCCAGTAGTATGAGTCAGGGGATCGCCTACGAGCAGTACTTC.

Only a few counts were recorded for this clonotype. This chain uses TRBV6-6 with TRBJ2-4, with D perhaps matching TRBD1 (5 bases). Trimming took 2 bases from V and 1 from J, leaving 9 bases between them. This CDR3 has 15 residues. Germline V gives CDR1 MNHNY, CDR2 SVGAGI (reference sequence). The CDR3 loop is CASSYVDTAKNIQYF. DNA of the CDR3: TGTGCCAGCAGTTACGTGGACACTGCCAAAAACATTCAGTACTTC.

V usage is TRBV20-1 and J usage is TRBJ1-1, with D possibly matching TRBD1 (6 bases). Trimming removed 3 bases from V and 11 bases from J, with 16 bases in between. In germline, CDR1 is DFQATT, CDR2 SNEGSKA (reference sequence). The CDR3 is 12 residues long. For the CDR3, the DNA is TGCAGTGCTAGGACTGACAGGACGGGTGCTTTCTTT. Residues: CSARTDRTGAFF.

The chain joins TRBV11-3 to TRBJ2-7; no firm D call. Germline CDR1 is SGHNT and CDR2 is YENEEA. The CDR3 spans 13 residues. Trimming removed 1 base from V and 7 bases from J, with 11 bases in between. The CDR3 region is CASSLAEGREQYF. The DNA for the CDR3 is TGTGCCAGCAGCTTAGCAGAAGGTAGAGAGCAGTACTTC.

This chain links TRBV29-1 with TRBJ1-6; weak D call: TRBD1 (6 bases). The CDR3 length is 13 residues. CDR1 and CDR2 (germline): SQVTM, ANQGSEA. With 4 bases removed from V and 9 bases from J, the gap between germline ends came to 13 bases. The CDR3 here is CSVGEQGGSPLHF. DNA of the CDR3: TGCAGCGTTGGGGAACAGGGCGGTTCACCCCTCCACTTT.

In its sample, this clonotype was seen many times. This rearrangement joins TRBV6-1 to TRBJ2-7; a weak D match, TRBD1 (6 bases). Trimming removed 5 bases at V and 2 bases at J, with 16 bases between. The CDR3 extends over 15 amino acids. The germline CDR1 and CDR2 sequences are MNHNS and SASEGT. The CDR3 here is CASSNPGTPPYEQYF. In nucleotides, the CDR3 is TGTGCCAGCAGTAACCCCGGGACACCACCCTACGAGCAGTACTTC.

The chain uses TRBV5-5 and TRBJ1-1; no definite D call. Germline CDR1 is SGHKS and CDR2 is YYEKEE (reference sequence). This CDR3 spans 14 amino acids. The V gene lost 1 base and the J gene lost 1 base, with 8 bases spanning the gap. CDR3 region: CASSLMGRNTEAFF. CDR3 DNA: TGTGCCAGCAGCTTGATGGGAAGGAACACTGAAGCTTTCTTT. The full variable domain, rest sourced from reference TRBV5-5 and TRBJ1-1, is DAGVTQSPTHLIKTRGQQVTLRCSPISGHKSVSWYQQVLGQGPQFIFQYYEKEERGRGNFPDRFSARQFPNYSSELNVNALLLGDSALYLCASSLMGRNTEAFFGQGTRLTVV.

In nucleotides, the CDR3 is TGTGCCAGCAGTTTCCTGGGGGGAGAGACCCAGTACTTC. It encodes CASSFLGGETQYF. This sequence joins TRBV12-3 or TRBV12-4 and TRBJ2-5; perhaps TRBD2 as D (6 bases). The CDR3 has 13 amino acids. With 3 bases removed from V and 4 bases from J, the gap between germline ends came to 9 bases.

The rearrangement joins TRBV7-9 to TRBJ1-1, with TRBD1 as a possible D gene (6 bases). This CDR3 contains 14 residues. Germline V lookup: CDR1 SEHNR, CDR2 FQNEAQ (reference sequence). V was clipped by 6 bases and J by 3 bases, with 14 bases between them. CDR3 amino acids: CASRLGQTDTEAFF. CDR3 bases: TGTGCCAGCAGACTTGGACAGACGGACACTGAAGCTTTCTTT.

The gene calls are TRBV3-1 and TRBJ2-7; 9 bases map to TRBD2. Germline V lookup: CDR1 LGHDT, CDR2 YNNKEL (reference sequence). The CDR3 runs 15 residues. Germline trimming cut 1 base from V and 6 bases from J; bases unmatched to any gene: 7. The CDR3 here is CASSQASGTSTEQYF. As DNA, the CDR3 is TGTGCCAGCAGCCAAGCCTCCGGGACTAGCACCGAGCAGTACTTC.

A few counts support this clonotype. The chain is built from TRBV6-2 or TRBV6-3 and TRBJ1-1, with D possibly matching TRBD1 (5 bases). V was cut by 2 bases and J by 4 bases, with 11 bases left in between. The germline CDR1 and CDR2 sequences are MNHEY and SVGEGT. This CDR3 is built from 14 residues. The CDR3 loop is CASSYAGRSTEAFF. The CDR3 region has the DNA TGTGCCAGCAGTTACGCAGGGAGAAGCACTGAAGCTTTCTTT.

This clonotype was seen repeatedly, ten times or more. CDR3 bases: TGTGCCAGCAGCTTATCGGGACGCACAGATACGCAGTATTTT. Its protein product is CASSLSGRTDTQYF. This chain uses TRBV7-2 with TRBJ2-3, with D tentatively TRBD1 or TRBD2 (5 bases each). Trimming cost V 2 bases and J 1 base, with 7 bases left between them. The length of the CDR3 is 14 residues. CDR1 and CDR2 from the germline V gene are SGHTA and FQGNSA.

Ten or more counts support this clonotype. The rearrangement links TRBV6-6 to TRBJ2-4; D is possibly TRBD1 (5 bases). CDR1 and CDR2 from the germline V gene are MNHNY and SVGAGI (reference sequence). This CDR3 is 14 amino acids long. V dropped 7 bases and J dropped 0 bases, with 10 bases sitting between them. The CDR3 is CASNQGLAKNIQYF. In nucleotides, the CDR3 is TGTGCCAGCAATCAGGGTCTAGCCAAAAACATTCAGTACTTC.

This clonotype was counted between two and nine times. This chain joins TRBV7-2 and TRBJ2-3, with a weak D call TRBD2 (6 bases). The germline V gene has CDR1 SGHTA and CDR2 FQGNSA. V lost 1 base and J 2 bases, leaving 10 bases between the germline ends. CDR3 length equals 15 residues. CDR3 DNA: TGTGCCAGCAGCTTAGAGGCGGGGAACACAGATACGCAGTATTTT. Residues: CASSLEAGNTDTQYF.

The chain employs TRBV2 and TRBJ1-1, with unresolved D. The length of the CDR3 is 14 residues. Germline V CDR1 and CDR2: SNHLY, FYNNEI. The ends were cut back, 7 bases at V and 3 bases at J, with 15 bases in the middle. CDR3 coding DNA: TGTGCCAGCACTCGTCAGGCGCGGGACACTGAAGCTTTCTTT. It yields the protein CASTRQARDTEAFF.

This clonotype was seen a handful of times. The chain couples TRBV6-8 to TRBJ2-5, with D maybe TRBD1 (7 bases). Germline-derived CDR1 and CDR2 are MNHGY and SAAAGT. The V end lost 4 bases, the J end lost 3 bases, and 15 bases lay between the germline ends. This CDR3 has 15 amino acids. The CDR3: CASSWTMGQKETQYF. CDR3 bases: TGTGCCAGCAGTTGGACTATGGGACAGAAAGAGACCCAGTACTTC.

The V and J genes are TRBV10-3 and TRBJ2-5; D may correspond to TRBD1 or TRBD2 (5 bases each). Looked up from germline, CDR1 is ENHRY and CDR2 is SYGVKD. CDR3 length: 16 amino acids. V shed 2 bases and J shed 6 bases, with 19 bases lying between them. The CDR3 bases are TGTGCCATCAGTGAGCGGGTGACGGGAACAGGCAAGACCCAGTACTTC. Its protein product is CAISERVTGTGKTQYF.

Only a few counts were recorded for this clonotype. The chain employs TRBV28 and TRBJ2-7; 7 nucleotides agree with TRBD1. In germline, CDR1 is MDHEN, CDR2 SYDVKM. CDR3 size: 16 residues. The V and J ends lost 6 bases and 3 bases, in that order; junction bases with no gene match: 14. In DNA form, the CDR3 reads TGTGCCAGCAGCCGCATCGGGACAGACATTTACTACGAGCAGTACTTC. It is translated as CASSRIGTDIYYEQYF.

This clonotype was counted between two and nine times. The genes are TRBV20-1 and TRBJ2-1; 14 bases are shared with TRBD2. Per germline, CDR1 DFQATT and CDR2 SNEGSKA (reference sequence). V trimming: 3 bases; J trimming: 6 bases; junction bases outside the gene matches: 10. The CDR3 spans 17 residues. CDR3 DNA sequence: TGCAGTGCTAGTGGGCGCCTCGGGACTAGCGGGGGCAATGAGCAGTTCTTC. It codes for CSASGRLGTSGGNEQFF.

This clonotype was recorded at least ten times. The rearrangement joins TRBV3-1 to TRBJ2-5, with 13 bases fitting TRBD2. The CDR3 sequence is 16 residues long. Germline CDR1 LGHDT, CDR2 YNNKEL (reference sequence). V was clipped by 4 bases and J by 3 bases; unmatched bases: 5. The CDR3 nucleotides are TGTGCCAGCAGCCCCCGGACTAGCGGGGGTGAAGAGACCCAGTACTTC. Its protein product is CASSPRTSGGEETQYF.

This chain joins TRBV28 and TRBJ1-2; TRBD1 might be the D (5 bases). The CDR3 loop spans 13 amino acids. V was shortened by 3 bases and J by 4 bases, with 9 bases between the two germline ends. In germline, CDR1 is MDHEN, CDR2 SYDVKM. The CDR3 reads CASSLQGSYGYTF. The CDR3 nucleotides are TGTGCCAGCAGTTTGCAGGGATCCTATGGCTACACCTTC.

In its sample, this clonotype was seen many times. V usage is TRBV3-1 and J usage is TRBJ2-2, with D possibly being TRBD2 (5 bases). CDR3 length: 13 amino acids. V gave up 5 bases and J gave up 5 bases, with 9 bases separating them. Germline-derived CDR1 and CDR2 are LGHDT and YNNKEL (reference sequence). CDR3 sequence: CASSFRETGELFF. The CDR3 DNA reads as TGTGCCAGCAGCTTTCGGGAAACCGGGGAGCTGTTTTTT.

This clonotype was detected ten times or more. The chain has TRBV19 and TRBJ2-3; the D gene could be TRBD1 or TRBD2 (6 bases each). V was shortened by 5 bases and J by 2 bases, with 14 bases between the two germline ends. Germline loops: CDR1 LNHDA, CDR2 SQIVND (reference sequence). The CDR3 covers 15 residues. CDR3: CASSPLGGLTDTQYF. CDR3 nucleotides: TGTGCCAGTAGTCCCCTCGGGGGCCTCACAGATACGCAGTATTTT.